The 16 T cell receptor beta chains below all came from one sample that was sequenced in a study of CD8+ T cells in alopecia areata. After isolation, RNA underwent reverse transcription to generate cDNA as the sequencing template. Generated by immunoSEQ multiplex PCR, the TCRdb table keeps only in-frame clones and is missing some. The profile shows a few hundred thousand clones, under 70% of them singletons. The sample consisted of CD4+ T cells sorted from blood, taken at week 0. These receptors originate from a human donor with alopecia areata.

This clone was recorded a few times. The V and J genes are TRBV30 and TRBJ2-5; D may be TRBD2 (6 bases). This CDR3 is 12 amino acids long. CDR1 and CDR2 from the germline V gene are GTSNPN and SVGIG (reference sequence). With 2 bases removed from V and 5 bases from J, the gap between germline ends came to 9 bases. The CDR3 region has the DNA TGTGCCTGGAGTTTTGCGGGGGAGACCCAGTACTTC. Amino acid sequence: CAWSFAGETQYF.

The genes are TRBV30 and TRBJ2-7; TRBD1 matches 7 bases. This CDR3 spans 14 amino acids. The ends lost 4 bases at V and 4 bases at J; junction bases unmatched: 10. Germline V lookup: CDR1 GTSNPN, CDR2 SVGIG (reference sequence). CDR3 residues: CAWTERGGPYEQYF. The CDR3 DNA reads as TGTGCCTGGACCGAAAGAGGGGGCCCTTACGAGCAGTACTTC. Full variable domain (missing parts from reference TRBV30 and TRBJ2-7): SQTIHQWPATLVQPVGSPLSLECTVEGTSNPNLYWYRQAAGRGLQLLFYSVGIGQISSEVPQNLSASRPQDRQFILSSKKLLLSDSGFYLCAWTERGGPYEQYFGPGTRLTVT.

This clone was detected only once. The chain carries TRBV9 and TRBJ2-1; weak D call: TRBD2 (5 bases). CDR1 is SGDLS, CDR2 YYNGEE, per germline. This CDR3 contains 16 residues. V shed 0 bases and J shed 7 bases, with 17 bases lying between them. CDR3 nucleotides: TGTGCCAGCAGCGTAGGCCCTTCACTAGGTACGAATGAGCAGTTCTTC. This gives the protein CASSVGPSLGTNEQFF.

This chain joins TRBV30 and TRBJ2-3; D is unresolved. V was pared by 2 bases and J by 4 bases, with 10 bases between. The germline V gene encodes CDR1 GTSNPN and CDR2 SVGIG (reference sequence). The CDR3 totals 13 residues. The CDR3 spells CAWSQVVADTQYF. As DNA, the CDR3 is TGTGCCTGGAGTCAAGTCGTCGCAGATACGCAGTATTTT.

V and J are TRBV29-1 and TRBJ2-5; no clear D gene. V was pared by 3 bases and J by 2 bases, with 10 bases between. Germline V gives CDR1 SQVTM, CDR2 ANQGSEA. The CDR3 runs to 13 residues. The CDR3 nucleotides are TGCAGCGTTGACCGGGCTAGTCAAGAGACCCAGTACTTC. Encoded protein: CSVDRASQETQYF.

This rearrangement joins TRBV30 to TRBJ2-7; 9 bases map to TRBD1. The CDR3 loop spans 15 amino acids. Trimming took 4 bases from V and 5 from J; bases not matched to a gene: 12. Germline V gene sequence: CDR1 GTSNPN, CDR2 SVGIG (reference sequence). This chain's CDR3 is CAWTSRGDRANEQYF. In DNA, the CDR3 is TGTGCCTGGACCTCACGGGGGGACAGGGCCAACGAGCAGTACTTC.

The rearrangement joins TRBV30 to TRBJ2-4, with a weak D call TRBD2 (6 bases). Germline values: CDR1 GTSNPN, CDR2 SVGIG (reference sequence). Deletions cut 4 bases from V and 0 bases from J, with 10 bases between. The CDR3 runs 14 residues. CDR3 sequence reads: CAWNRGIAKNIQYF. The CDR3, as DNA: TGTGCCTGGAACCGGGGGATAGCCAAAAACATTCAGTACTTC.

The chain couples TRBV19 to TRBJ2-2; D perhaps matches TRBD2 (5 bases). The germline CDR1 and CDR2 sequences are LNHDA and SQIVND (reference sequence). The CDR3 length is 14 residues. With 6 bases removed from V and 4 bases from J, the gap between germline ends came to 12 bases. In DNA form, the CDR3 reads TGTGCCAGTAGCATTCCTAGCCCCACCGGGGAGCTGTTTTTT. The encoded protein is CASSIPSPTGELFF.

The V gene is TRBV5-4, the J gene TRBJ2-1; D assignment may be TRBD1 or TRBD2 (5 bases each). Between the trimmed V and J ends, which lost 4 bases and 5 bases, there was a span of 10 bases. The CDR3 sequence is 13 residues long. Germline lookup yields CDR1 SGHNT and CDR2 YYREEE (reference sequence). The CDR3 DNA reads TGTGCCAGCAGCCCGGGACCAAACAATGAGCAGTTCTTC. This encodes CASSPGPNNEQFF. Combining the CDR3 with reference TRBV5-4 and TRBJ2-1 gives the whole variable domain ETGVTQSPTHLIKTRGQQVTLRCSSQSGHNTVSWYQQALGQGPQFIFQYYREEENGRGNFPPRFSGLQFPNYSSELNVNALELDDSALYLCASSPGPNNEQFFGPGTRLTVL.

The chain links TRBV29-1 to TRBJ1-2, with D possibly TRBD1 on 6 matching bases. Germline V gene data show CDR1 as SQVTM and CDR2 as ANQGSEA. Trimming took off 4 bases at V and 0 bases at J, with 12 bases between the two ends. This CDR3 comprises 14 residues. CDR3 sequence reads: CSVAGDTANYGYTF. The CDR3 nucleotides are TGCAGCGTTGCCGGGGACACCGCTAACTATGGCTACACCTTC.

The chain links TRBV29-1 to TRBJ1-5; the D is unclear. The CDR3 sequence is 13 residues long. The germline gives CDR1 SQVTM, CDR2 ANQGSEA. With 0 bases removed from V and 2 bases from J, the gap between germline ends came to 5 bases. This CDR3 reads CSVEEDRNQPQHF. CDR3 sequence (DNA): TGCAGCGTTGAAGAGGACCGCAATCAGCCCCAGCATTTT.

The chain couples TRBV5-1 to TRBJ2-7, with D perhaps being TRBD1 or TRBD2 (6 bases each). CDR1 SGHRS and CDR2 YFSETQ come from the germline V gene. The CDR3 has 15 residues. V was trimmed by 4 bases and J by 7 bases, leaving 21 bases between them. The CDR3 bases are TGCGCCAGCAGCCCTTCGACAGGACTATCTACGGAGCAGTACTTC. It encodes CASSPSTGLSTEQYF.

The chain couples TRBV9 to TRBJ1-6; weak D call: TRBD1 (5 bases). V lost 2 bases and J lost 14, with 17 bases in between. CDR1 is SGDLS and CDR2 is YYNGEE in the germline V gene. The CDR3 covers 14 residues. For the CDR3, the DNA is TGTGCCAGCAGCGTGGCTCCAGACAGTCAGACCCTCCACTTT. Translated: CASSVAPDSQTLHF.

The chain joins TRBV5-1 to TRBJ2-4; TRBD1 matches 10 bases. The CDR3 extends over 16 amino acids. CDR1 and CDR2 from the germline V gene are SGHRS and YFSETQ. The J segment lost 3 bases and the V segment lost 5 bases, leaving 8 bases of the junction unmatched. The CDR3 DNA reads as TGCGCCAGCAGGCCGACCGGGACAGGGGACAAAAACATTCAGTACTTC. This codes for CASRPTGTGDKNIQYF. The full variable domain, in which reference TRBV5-1 and TRBJ2-4 provide the parts outside the CDR3, is KAGVTQTPRYLIKTRGQQVTLSCSPISGHRSVSWYQQTPGQGLQFLFEYFSETQRNKGNFPGRFSGRQFSNSRSEMNVSTLELGDSALYLCASRPTGTGDKNIQYFGAGTRLSVL.

The chain carries TRBV4-1 and TRBJ1-2; no reliable D call. V was shortened by 3 bases and J by 4 bases, with 3 bases between the two germline ends. The germline CDR1 and CDR2 sequences are MGHRA and YSYEKL. The CDR3 spans 11 residues. The CDR3 region has the DNA TGCGCCAGCAGCCACGGCTATGGCTACACCTTC. Encoded protein: CASSHGYGYTF.

Comments on this clone: This sample includes further DNA sequences coding for the same CDR3. This chain connects TRBV29-1 to TRBJ2-7; possible D gene TRBD1, 6 bases. CDR1 and CDR2 from the germline V gene are SQVTM and ANQGSEA. The CDR3 has 12 amino acids. Trimming pared 7 bases from V and 1 base from J, leaving 11 bases between. The CDR3 loop reads CSGGQSSYEQYF. CDR3 in DNA: TGCAGCGGCGGACAGAGTTCCTACGAGCAGTACTTC.